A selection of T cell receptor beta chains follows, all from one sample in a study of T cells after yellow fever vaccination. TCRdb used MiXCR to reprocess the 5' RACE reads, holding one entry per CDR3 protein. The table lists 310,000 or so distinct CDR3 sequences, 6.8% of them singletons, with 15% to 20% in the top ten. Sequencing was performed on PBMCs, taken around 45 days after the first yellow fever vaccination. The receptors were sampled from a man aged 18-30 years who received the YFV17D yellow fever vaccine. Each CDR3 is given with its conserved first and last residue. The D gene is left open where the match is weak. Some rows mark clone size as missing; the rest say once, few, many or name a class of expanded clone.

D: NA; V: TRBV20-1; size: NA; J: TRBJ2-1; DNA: TGCAGTGCTAATTCAGGGTTTCGGGGTGAGCAGTTCTTC; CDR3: CSANSGFRGEQFF
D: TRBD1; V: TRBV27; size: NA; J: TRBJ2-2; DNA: TGTGCCAGCAGTTTCGGACAGGGCGGGCTCGGGGAGCTGTTTTTT; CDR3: CASSFGQGGLGELFF
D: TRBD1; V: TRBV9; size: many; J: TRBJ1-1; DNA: TGTGCCAGCAGCGTCTCAGGGGGGCAGAACACTGAAGCTTTCTTT; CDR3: CASSVSGGQNTEAFF
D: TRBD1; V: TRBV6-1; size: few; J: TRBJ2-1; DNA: TGTGCCAGTCAGCAAGGACAGGGGTACAATGAGCAGTTCTTC; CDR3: CASQQGQGYNEQFF
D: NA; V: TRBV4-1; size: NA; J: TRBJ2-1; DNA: TGCGCCAGCAGCCAGGGGCGGGGAGGTTTAAATGAGCAGTTCTTC; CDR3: CASSQGRGGLNEQFF
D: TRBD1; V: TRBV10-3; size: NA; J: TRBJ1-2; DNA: TGTGCCATCAATTCGGACAGGCCGCTTAACTATGGCTACACCTTC; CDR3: CAINSDRPLNYGYTF
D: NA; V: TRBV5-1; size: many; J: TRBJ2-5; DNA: TGCGCCAGCAGCTCTCCAGGGGAGGAGACCCAGTACTTC; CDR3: CASSSPGEETQYF
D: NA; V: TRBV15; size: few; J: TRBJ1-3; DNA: TGTGCCACCAGCCGTCACAGGACTCCTGGAAACACCATATATTTT; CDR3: CATSRHRTPGNTIYF
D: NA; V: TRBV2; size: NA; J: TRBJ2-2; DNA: TGTGCCAGCAGCAGACAGCCGTCGAACACCGGGGAGCTGTTTTTT; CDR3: CASSRQPSNTGELFF
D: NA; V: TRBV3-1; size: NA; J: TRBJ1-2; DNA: TGTGCCAGCAGCCAATTGTCCGCTAACTATGGCTACACCTTC; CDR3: CASSQLSANYGYTF
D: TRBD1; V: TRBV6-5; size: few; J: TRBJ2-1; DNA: TGTGCCAGCAGTTTTAACACTTACAAAAGGGGGCCTTACAATGAGCAGTTCTTC; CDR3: CASSFNTYKRGPYNEQFF
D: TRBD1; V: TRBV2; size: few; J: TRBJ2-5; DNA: TGTGCCAGCGAGAGGGGGCGGCAAGAGACCCAGTACTTC; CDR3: CASERGRQETQYF
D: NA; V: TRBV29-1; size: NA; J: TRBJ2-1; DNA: TGCAGCGTTTGGCAGCCCTCCTACAATGAGCAGTTCTTC; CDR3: CSVWQPSYNEQFF
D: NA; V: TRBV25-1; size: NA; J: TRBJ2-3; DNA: TGTGCCAGCAGTGAATATCGGGCGGGGCAAGATACGCAGTATTTT; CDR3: CASSEYRAGQDTQYF
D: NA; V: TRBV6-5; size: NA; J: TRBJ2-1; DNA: TGTGCCAGCAGTACCCCGGGCCTTCAGGGAAAAAATGAGCAGTTCTTC; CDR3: CASSTPGLQGKNEQFF
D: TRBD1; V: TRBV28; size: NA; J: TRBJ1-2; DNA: TGTGCCAGCAGTGGGAGCAGGGGGCGAGGCTACACCTTC; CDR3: CASSGSRGRGYTF
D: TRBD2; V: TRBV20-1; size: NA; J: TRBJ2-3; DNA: TGCAGTGCTAATAGCGGGGGTTTTAGCACAGATACGCAGTATTTT; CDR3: CSANSGGFSTDTQYF
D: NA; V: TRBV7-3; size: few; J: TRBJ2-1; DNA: TGTGCCAGCAGCCCCGGACAGAATAGCTACAATGAGCAGTTCTTC; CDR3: CASSPGQNSYNEQFF
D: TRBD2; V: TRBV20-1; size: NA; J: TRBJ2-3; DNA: TGCAGTGGGGGTAGCGGGGCTCCCGGTACGCAGTATTTT; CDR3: CSGGSGAPGTQYF
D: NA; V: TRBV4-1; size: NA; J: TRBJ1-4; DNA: TGCGCCAGCAGCCAAGAAGGTTATAATGAAAAACTGTTTTTT; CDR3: CASSQEGYNEKLFF
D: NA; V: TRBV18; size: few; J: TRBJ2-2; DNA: TGTGCCAGCTCACCCCCAAACGTCGCCGGGGAGCTGTTTTTT; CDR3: CASSPPNVAGELFF
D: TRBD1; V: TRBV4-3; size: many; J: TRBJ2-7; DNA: TGCGCCAGCAGCCAGGAAGGACAGGGGGCCTACGAGCAGTACTTC; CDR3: CASSQEGQGAYEQYF
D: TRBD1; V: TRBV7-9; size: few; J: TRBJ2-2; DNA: TGTGCCAGCAGCTTACAGGGGGCGCGGTCCGGAACCGGGGAGCTGTTTTTT; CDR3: CASSLQGARSGTGELFF
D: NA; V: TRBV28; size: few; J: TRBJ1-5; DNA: TGTGCCGGGGGGTCTGGGACTTCCAGCAATCAGCCCCAGCATTTT; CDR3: CAGGSGTSSNQPQHF
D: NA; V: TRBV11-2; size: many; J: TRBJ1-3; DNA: TGTGCCAGCAGCTCCCGCTGGGCGGGCAGCTCTGGAAACACCATATATTTT; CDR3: CASSSRWAGSSGNTIYF
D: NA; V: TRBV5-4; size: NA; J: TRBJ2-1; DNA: TGTGCCAGCAGCTTCGGACCTGGGATCAATGAGCAGTTCTTC; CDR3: CASSFGPGINEQFF
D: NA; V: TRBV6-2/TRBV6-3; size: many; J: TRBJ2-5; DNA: TGTGCCAGCAGTTACTCGGTCCAACCCACCCTTTCCCGAGAGACCCAGTACTTC; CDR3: CASSYSVQPTLSRETQYF
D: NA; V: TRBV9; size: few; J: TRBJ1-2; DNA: TGTGCCAGCAGCGTAAGGCCGCGGTCACAAGACGGCTACACCTTC; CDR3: CASSVRPRSQDGYTF
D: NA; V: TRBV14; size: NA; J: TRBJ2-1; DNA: TGTGCCAGCAGCCCCACCCGAATAGGGAATCTTCTCTCCTACAATGAGCAGTTCTTC; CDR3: CASSPTRIGNLLSYNEQFF
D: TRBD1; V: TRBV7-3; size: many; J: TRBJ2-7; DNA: TGTGCCAGCAGCATAGGACAGGGAGGCGAGCAGTACTTC; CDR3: CASSIGQGGEQYF
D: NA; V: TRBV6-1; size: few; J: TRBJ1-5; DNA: TGTGCCAGCAGTGGGGGAGGGGTCTGGCCCCAGCATTTT; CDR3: CASSGGGVWPQHF
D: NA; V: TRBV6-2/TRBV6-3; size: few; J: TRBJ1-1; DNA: TGTGCCAGCAGTTACATCGGGGGGACTGAAGCTTTCTTT; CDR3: CASSYIGGTEAFF
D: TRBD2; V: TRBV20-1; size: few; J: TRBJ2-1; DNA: TGCAGTGCAATCTCTAGCGGGGGGGGGAAAAGGAATGAGCAGTTCTTC; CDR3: CSAISSGGGKRNEQFF
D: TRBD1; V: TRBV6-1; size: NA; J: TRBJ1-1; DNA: TGTGCCAGCGGCATCACAGGGGGAAGAACTGAAGCTTTCTTT; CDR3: CASGITGGRTEAFF
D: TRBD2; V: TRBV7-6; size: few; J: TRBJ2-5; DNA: TGTGCCAGCAGCTCGCGACTAGCGGAGACCCAGTACTTC; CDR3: CASSSRLAETQYF
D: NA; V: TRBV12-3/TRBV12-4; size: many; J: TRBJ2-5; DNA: TGTGCCAGCATTAAGGATCGGGAGACCCAGTACTTC; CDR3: CASIKDRETQYF
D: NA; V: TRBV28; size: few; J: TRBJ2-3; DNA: TGTGCCAGCAGCTTGGTCGGTACGCAGTATTTT; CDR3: CASSLVGTQYF
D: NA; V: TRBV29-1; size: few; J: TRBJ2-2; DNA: TGCAGCGTTGCAGTGCCGAACACCGGGGAGCTGTTTTTT; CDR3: CSVAVPNTGELFF
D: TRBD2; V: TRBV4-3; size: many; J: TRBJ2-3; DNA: TGCGCCAGCAGCCAAGATAGGGGTAGCGGGGAGATCCCCCCGTATTTT; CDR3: CASSQDRGSGEIPPYF
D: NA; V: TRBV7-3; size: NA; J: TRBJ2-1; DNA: TGTGCCAGCAGCCCAGGTCCCCTAGTGGTCCCGTTCTTC; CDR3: CASSPGPLVVPFF
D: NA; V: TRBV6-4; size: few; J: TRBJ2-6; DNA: TGTGCCAGCAGTGACGTAACAGCCTTTGAGGTCAACGTCCTGACTTTC; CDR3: CASSDVTAFEVNVLTF
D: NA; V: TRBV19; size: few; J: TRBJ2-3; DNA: TGTGCCAGTAGTATAACTTCCTTATCCACAGATACGCAGTATTTT; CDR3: CASSITSLSTDTQYF